One and the same sample provided the 8 T cell receptor beta chains below, sequenced in a study of shared T cell receptors in the human thymus. TCRdb's copy holds only in-frame clones and misses some; the assay was immunoSEQ multiplex PCR. Here the sample spans roughly 660,000 clones, 85% to 90% being singletons. A further study also used this sample, focusing on human thymus T cells.

Specimen: thymocytes. These receptors all stem from a boy less than two years old with a congenital heart defect.

V is TRBV19 and J is TRBJ2-7; D perhaps matches TRBD2 (6 bases). This CDR3 is built from 12 residues. The V end was cut by 7 bases, the J end by 5 bases, with 12 bases between. CDR1 is LNHDA and CDR2 is SQIVND in the germline V gene (reference sequence). The CDR3 protein is CASTPGGDEQYF. The CDR3 coding sequence is TGTGCCAGTACTCCGGGCGGGGACGAGCAGTACTTC.

This clone is a singleton in its sample. This rearrangement joins TRBV29-1 to TRBJ2-5; weak D call: TRBD2 (5 bases). The CDR3 runs to 13 residues. Germline V gives CDR1 SQVTM, CDR2 ANQGSEA. Deletions cut 0 bases from V and 3 bases from J, with 8 bases between. Written as DNA, the CDR3 is TGCAGCGTTGAAGATTGGAGGAAAGAGACCCAGTACTTC. Translation gives CSVEDWRKETQYF.

The V gene is TRBV14, the J gene TRBJ2-2, with D maybe TRBD2 (5 bases). V was clipped by 8 bases and J by 6 bases, with 7 bases between them. The germline gives CDR1 SGHDN, CDR2 FVKESK. This CDR3 contains 11 residues. Written as DNA, the CDR3 is TGTGCCAGCCGAGGGCCCGGGGAGCTGTTTTTT. Translation gives CASRGPGELFF.

This chain joins TRBV27 and TRBJ1-5, with 10 bases identical to TRBD1. The CDR3 has 16 residues. The V and J ends lost 4 bases and 1 base, in that order; junction bases with no gene match: 4. Germline assignment: CDR1 MNHEY and CDR2 SMNVEV (reference sequence). The CDR3, as DNA: TGTGCCAGCAGTTCGACAGGGGGCGGAAGCAATCAGCCCCAGCATTTT. This translates into CASSSTGGGSNQPQHF.

The chain links TRBV30 to TRBJ2-6, with 10 bases that match TRBD1. The germline V gene has CDR1 GTSNPN and CDR2 SVGIG (reference sequence). J gave up 3 bases and V 3 bases, and 5 bases lay outside the gene matches. This CDR3 is built from 16 residues. CDR3 amino acids: CAWSLGTGVGANVLTF. The CDR3 region has the DNA TGTGCCTGGAGCCTCGGGACAGGGGTTGGGGCCAACGTCCTGACTTTC.

The chain uses TRBV7-2 and TRBJ2-2; TRBD2 matches at 16 bases. There are 18 residues in the CDR3. Germline CDR1 reads SGHTA; CDR2 reads FQGNSA. V gave up 5 bases and J gave up 4 bases; unmatched junction bases: 7. The CDR3 DNA sequence: TGTGCCAGCAGCCCGGGACTAGCGGGAGGGCCGGTCACCGGGGAGCTGTTTTTT. This codes for CASSPGLAGGPVTGELFF.

This clone appeared a few times. One junction end does not reproduce the germline sequence, and a read error may be involved. The chain has TRBV5-4 and TRBJ2-4, with 7 bases matching TRBD2. CDR3 length: 12 residues. Per the germline V gene, CDR1 is SGHNT and CDR2 is YYREEE (reference sequence). The CDR3: CASSLARGDLHF. CDR3 in DNA: TGTGCCAGCAGCTTGGCTCGGGGGGATCTGCACTTC.

The chain links TRBV7-9 to TRBJ2-7; perhaps TRBD2 as D (5 bases). Trimming shortened V by 4 bases and J by 7 bases, and 11 bases separated the two germline ends. This CDR3 is built from 12 residues. Per the germline V gene, CDR1 is SEHNR and CDR2 is FQNEAQ (reference sequence). The CDR3 loop reads CASSSGSGEQYF. CDR3 coding DNA: TGTGCCAGCAGCTCCGGGTCGGGGGAGCAGTACTTC. Filled out from reference TRBV7-9 and TRBJ2-7, the complete variable domain reads DTGVSQNPRHKITKRGQNVTFRCDPISEHNRLYWYRQTLGQGPEFLTYFQNEAQLEKSRLLSDRFSAERPKGSFSTLEIQRTEQGDSAMYLCASSSGSGEQYFGPGTRLTVT.